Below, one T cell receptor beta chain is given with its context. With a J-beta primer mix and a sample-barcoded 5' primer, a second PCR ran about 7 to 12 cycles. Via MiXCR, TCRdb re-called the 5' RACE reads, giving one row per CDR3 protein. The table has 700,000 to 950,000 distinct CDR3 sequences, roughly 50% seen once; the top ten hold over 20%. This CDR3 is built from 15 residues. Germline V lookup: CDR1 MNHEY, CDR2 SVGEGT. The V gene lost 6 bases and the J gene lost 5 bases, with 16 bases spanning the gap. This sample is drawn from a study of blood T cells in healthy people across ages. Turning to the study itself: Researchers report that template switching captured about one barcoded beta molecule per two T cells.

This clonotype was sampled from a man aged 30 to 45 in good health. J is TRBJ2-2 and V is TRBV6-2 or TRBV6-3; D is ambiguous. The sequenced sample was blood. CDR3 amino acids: CASRLSGLKTGELFF. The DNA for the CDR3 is TGTGCCAGCAGATTATCGGGCCTGAAGACCGGGGAGCTGTTTTTT.